These 5 T cell receptor beta chains share one sample of origin, sequenced in a study of blood T cell repertoires in COVID-19. Only in-frame clones appear in the TCRdb table, and some are missing; sequencing was by immunoSEQ multiplex PCR. The sample carries about 59,000 clones, 70% to 75% recorded once. The sample comprised peripheral blood. The receptors were sampled from a woman aged 50 to 60 with active or convalescent COVID-19.

The rearrangement uses TRBV5-4 and TRBJ1-1, with 7 bases fitting TRBD1. This CDR3 is built from 16 residues. V lost 4 bases to trimming and J lost 0 bases; unmatched junction nucleotides: 9. Germline lookup yields CDR1 SGHNT and CDR2 YYREEE (reference sequence). The CDR3: CASSTVWTGLNTEAFF. CDR3 in DNA: TGTGCCAGCAGCACCGTCTGGACAGGCTTGAACACTGAAGCTTTCTTT. Based on the CDR3 plus reference TRBV5-4 and TRBJ1-1, the full variable domain is ETGVTQSPTHLIKTRGQQVTLRCSSQSGHNTVSWYQQALGQGPQFIFQYYREEENGRGNFPPRFSGLQFPNYSSELNVNALELDDSALYLCASSTVWTGLNTEAFFGQGTRLTVV.

Points on this clone: One end of the junction varies from germline; a read error may be responsible. V gene TRBV5-1 combines with J gene TRBJ2-7, with D possibly matching TRBD1 (6 bases). The CDR3 is made up of 14 amino acids. In germline, CDR1 is SGHRS, CDR2 YFSETQ. In nucleotides, the CDR3 is TGCGCAAGCAGCCACCCGGGACAAGCCTACGAGCAGTACTTC. Amino acid sequence: CASSHPGQAYEQYF.

The chain carries TRBV6-4 and TRBJ2-1; 11 bases are a match to TRBD2. This CDR3 comprises 14 residues. Trimming removed 2 bases from V and 8 bases from J; junction bases left unmatched: 2. CDR1 and CDR2 from the germline V gene are MRHNA and SNTAGT. CDR3 amino acids: CASSDGTSGYEQFF. For the CDR3, the DNA is TGTGCCAGCAGTGACGGGACTAGCGGCTATGAGCAGTTCTTC.

This chain links TRBV10-3 with TRBJ2-2, with D perhaps matching TRBD2 (5 bases). Germline CDR1 is ENHRY and CDR2 is SYGVKD. V was trimmed by 6 bases and J by 0 bases, leaving 14 bases between them. The CDR3 loop spans 16 amino acids. The CDR3 region is CAIRSSGGSNTGELFF. The CDR3 coding sequence is TGTGCCATCAGGAGCAGCGGCGGTTCGAACACCGGGGAGCTGTTTTTT.

The chain joins TRBV6-4 to TRBJ1-5, with TRBD1 identical over 7 bases. V dropped 0 bases and J dropped 0; count of bases not matched to a gene: 14. CDR1 MRHNA and CDR2 SNTAGT come from the germline V gene. The CDR3 sequence is 20 residues long. CDR3 sequence reads: CASSDSNGGTENYSNQPQHF. CDR3 in DNA: TGTGCCAGCAGTGACTCGAATGGTGGGACAGAAAACTATAGCAATCAGCCCCAGCATTTT.